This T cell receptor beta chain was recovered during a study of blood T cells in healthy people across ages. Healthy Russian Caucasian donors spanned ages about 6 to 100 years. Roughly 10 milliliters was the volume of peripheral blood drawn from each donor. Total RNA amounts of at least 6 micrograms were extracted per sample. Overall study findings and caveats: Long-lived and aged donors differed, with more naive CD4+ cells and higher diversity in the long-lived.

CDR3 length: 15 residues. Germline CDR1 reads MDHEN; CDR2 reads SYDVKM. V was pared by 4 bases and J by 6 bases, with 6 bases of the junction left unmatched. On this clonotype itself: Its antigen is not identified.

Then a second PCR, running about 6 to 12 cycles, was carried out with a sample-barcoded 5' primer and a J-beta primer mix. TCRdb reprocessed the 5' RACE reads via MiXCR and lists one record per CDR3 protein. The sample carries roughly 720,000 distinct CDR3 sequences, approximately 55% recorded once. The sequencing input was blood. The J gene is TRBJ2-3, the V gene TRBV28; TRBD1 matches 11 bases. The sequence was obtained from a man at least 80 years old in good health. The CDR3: CASSSPDRGLDTQYF. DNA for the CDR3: TGTGCCAGCAGTTCCCCGGACAGGGGGCTGGATACGCAGTATTTT.